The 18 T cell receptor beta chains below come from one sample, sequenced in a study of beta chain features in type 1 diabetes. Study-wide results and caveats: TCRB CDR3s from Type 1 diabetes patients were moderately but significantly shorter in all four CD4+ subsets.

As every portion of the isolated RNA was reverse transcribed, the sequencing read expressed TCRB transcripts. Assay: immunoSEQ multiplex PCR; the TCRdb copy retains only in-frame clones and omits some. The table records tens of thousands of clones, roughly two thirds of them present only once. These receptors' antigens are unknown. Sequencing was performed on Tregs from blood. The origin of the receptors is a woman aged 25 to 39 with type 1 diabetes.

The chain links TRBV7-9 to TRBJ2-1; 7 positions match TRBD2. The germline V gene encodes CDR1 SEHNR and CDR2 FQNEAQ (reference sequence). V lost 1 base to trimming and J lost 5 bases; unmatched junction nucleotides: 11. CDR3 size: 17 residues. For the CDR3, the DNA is TGTGCCAGCAGCTTAGGGTTCGGGGCTAGCGGAAACAATGAGCAGTTCTTC. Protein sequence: CASSLGFGASGNNEQFF.

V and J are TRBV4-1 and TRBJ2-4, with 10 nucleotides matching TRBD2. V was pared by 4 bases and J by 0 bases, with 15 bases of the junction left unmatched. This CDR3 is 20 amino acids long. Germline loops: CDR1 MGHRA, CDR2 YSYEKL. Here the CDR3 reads CASSPQTSGIALLAKNIQYF. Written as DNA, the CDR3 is TGCGCCAGCAGCCCCCAAACTAGCGGGATAGCCCTCCTAGCCAAAAACATTCAGTACTTC.

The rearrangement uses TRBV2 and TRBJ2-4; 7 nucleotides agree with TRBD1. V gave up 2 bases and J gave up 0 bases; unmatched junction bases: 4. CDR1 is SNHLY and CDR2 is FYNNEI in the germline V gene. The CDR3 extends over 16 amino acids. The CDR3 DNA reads TGTGCCAGCAGTGAAAGGGGGCGACTAGCCAAAAACATTCAGTACTTC. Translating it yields CASSERGRLAKNIQYF. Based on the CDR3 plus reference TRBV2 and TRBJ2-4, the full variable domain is EPEVTQTPSHQVTQMGQEVILRCVPISNHLYFYWYRQILGQKVEFLVSFYNNEISEKSEIFDDQFSVERPDGSNFTLKIRSTKLEDSAMYFCASSERGRLAKNIQYFGAGTRLSVL.

CDR3 amino acids: CASSPRTGGEETQYF. CDR3 DNA: TGTGCCAGCTCACCTCGGACAGGGGGGGAGGAGACCCAGTACTTC. V usage is TRBV18 and J usage is TRBJ2-5; 10 bases agree with TRBD1. V shed 3 bases and J 5 bases; nucleotides not matched to a gene: 6. Germline V CDR1 and CDR2: KGHSH, LQKENI. This CDR3 is 15 amino acids long. The full variable domain, in which reference TRBV18 and TRBJ2-5 provide the parts outside the CDR3, is NAGVMQNPRHLVRRRGQEARLRCSPMKGHSHVYWYRQLPEEGLKFMVYLQKENIIDESGMPKERFSAEFPKEGPSILRIQQVVRGDSAAYFCASSPRTGGEETQYFGPGTRLLVL.

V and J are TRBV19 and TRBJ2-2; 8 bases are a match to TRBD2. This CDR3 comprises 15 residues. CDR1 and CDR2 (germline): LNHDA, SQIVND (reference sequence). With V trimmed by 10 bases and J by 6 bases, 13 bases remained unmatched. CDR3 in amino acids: CATLAGGLKAGELFF. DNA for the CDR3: TGTGCCACATTGGCGGGAGGTCTAAAGGCCGGGGAGCTGTTTTTT. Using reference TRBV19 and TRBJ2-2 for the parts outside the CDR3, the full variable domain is DGGITQSPKYLFRKEGQNVTLSCEQNLNHDAMYWYRQDPGQGLRLIYYSQIVNDFQKGDIAEGYSVSREKKESFPLTVTSAQKNPTAFYLCATLAGGLKAGELFFGEGSRLTVL.

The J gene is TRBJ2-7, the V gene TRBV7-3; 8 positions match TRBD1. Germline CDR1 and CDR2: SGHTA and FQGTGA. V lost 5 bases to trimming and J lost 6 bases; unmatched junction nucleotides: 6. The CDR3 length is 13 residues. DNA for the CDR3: TGTGCCAGCAGCCCCCGGACAGGGAGCGAGCAGTACTTC. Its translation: CASSPRTGSEQYF.

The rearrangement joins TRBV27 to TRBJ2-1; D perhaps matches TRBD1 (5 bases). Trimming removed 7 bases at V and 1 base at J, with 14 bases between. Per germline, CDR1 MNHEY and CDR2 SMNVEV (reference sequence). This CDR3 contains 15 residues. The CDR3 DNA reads TGTGCCAGCAAAGAACAGGCGCAATCCTACAATGAGCAGTTCTTC. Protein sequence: CASKEQAQSYNEQFF.

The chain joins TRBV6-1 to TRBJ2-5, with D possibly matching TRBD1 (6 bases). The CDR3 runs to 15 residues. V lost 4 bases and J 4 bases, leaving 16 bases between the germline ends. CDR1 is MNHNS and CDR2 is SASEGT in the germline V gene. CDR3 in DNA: TGTGCCAGCAGTGCCTATGTGGGGGACACAGAGACCCAGTACTTC. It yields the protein CASSAYVGDTETQYF.

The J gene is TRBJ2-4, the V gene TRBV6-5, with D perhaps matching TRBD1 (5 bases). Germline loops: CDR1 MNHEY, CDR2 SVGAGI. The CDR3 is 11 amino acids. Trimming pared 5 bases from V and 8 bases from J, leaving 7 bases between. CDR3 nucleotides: TGTGCCAGCAGTCCCAGGGACATTCAGTACTTC. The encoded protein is CASSPRDIQYF.

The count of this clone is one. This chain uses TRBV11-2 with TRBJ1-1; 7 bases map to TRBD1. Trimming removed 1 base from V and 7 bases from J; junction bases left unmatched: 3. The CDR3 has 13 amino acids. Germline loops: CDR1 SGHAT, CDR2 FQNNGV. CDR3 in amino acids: CASSLGQGGEAFF. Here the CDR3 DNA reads TGTGCCAGCAGCTTAGGCCAGGGGGGTGAAGCTTTCTTT.

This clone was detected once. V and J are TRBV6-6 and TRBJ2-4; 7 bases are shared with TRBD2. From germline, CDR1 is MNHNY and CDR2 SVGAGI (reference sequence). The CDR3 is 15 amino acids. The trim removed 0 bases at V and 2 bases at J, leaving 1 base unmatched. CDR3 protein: CASSYSGLSKNIQYF. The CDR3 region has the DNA TGTGCCAGCAGTTACTCGGGACTATCCAAAAACATTCAGTACTTC.

CDR3 coding DNA: TGTGCCAGCAGCTTGGTAGGAGGGGCGAAGAACGAGCAGTACTTC. It codes for CASSLVGGAKNEQYF. The gene calls are TRBV5-4 and TRBJ2-7, with D possibly TRBD2 on 6 matching bases. The CDR3 sequence is 15 residues long. Germline V gene lookup returns CDR1 SGHNT and CDR2 YYREEE (reference sequence). V gave up 0 bases and J gave up 5 bases, with 15 bases separating them.

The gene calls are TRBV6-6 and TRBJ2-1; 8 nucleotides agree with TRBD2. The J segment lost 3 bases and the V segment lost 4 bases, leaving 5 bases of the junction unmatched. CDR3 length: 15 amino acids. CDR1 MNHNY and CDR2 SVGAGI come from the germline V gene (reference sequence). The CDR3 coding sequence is TGTGCCAGCAGTTTCCTAGCGGGCCTCTACAATGAGCAGTTCTTC. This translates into CASSFLAGLYNEQFF.

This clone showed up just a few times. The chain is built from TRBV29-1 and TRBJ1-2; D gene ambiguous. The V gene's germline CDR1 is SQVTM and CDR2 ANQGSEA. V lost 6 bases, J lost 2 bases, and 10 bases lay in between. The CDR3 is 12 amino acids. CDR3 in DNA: TGCAGCGTCGGTGGAGTCAACTATGGCTACACCTTC. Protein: CSVGGVNYGYTF. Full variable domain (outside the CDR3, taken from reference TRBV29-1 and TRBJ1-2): SAVISQKPSRDICQRGTSLTIQCQVDSQVTMMFWYRQQPGQSLTLIATANQGSEATYESGFVIDKFPISRPNLTFSTLTVSNMSPEDSSIYLCSVGGVNYGYTFGSGTRLTVV.

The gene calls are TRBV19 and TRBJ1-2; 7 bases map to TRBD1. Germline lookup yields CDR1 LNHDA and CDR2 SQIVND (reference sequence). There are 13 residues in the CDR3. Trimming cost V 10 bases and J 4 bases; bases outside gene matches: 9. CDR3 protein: CATHSRGLYGYTF. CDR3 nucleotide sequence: TGTGCCACACACAGTAGGGGGCTCTATGGCTACACCTTC. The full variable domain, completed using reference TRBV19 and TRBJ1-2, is DGGITQSPKYLFRKEGQNVTLSCEQNLNHDAMYWYRQDPGQGLRLIYYSQIVNDFQKGDIAEGYSVSREKKESFPLTVTSAQKNPTAFYLCATHSRGLYGYTFGSGTRLTVV.

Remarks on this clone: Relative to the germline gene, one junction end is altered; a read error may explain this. DNA for the CDR3: TGTGCCAGCAGCCTAGCGGGAGTCCCCTACGAGCAGTACTTC. It specifies CASSLAGVPYEQYF. The chain couples TRBV7-9 to TRBJ2-7; 10 bases align to TRBD2. The length of the CDR3 is 14 residues. Germline assignment: CDR1 SEHNR and CDR2 FQNEAQ (reference sequence).

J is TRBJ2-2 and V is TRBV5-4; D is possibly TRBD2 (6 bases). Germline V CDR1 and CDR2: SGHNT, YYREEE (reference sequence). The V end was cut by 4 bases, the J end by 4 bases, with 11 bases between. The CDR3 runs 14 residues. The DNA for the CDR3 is TGTGCCAGCAGCCCGGCCGGGGGCACCGGGGAGCTGTTTTTT. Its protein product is CASSPAGGTGELFF.

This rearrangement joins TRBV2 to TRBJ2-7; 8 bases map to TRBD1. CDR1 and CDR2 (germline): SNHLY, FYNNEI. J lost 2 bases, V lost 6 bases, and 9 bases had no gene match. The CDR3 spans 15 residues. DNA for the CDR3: TGTGCCAGCAGCCCCTTCGGGACAGGTACCTACGAGCAGTACTTC. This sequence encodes CASSPFGTGTYEQYF.